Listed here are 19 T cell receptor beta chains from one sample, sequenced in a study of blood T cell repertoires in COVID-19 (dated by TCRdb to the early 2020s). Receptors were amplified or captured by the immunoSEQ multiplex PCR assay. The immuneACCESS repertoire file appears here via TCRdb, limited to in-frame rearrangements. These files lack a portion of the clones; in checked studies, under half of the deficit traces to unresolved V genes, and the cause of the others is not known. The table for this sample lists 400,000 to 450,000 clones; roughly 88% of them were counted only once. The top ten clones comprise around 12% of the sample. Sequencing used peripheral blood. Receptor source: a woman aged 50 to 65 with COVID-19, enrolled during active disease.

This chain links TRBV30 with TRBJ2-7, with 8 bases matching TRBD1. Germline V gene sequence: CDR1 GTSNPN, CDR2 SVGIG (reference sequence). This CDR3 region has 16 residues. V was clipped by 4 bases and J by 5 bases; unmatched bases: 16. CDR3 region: CAWTQSGGLASNEQYF. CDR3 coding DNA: TGTGCCTGGACGCAATCAGGGGGCCTTGCCAGCAACGAGCAGTACTTC.

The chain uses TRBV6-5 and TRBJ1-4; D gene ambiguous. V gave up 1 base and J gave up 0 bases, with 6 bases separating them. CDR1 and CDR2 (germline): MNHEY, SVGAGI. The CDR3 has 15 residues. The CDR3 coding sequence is TGTGCCAGCAGTTACTTCCCAGCAACTAATGAAAAACTGTTTTTT. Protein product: CASSYFPATNEKLFF.

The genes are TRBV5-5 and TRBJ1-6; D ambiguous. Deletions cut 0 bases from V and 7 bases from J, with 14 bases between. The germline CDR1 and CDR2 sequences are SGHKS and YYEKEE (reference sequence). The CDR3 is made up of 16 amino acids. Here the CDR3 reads CASSLGVGLLNSPLHF. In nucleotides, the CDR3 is TGTGCCAGCAGCTTGGGTGTCGGGTTGTTGAATTCACCCCTCCACTTT.

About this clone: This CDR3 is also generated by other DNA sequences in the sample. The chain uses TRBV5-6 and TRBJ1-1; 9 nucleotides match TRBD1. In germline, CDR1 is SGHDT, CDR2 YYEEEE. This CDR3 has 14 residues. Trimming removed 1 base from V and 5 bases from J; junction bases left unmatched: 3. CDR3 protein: CASSLNRGRTEAFF. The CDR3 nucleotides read TGTGCCAGCAGCTTGAACAGGGGGCGAACTGAAGCTTTCTTT.

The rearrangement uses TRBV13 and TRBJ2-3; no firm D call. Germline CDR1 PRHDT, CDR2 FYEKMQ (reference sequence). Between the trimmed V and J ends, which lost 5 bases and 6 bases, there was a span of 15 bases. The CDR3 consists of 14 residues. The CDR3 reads CASSPSPFEDTQYF. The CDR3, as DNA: TGTGCCAGCAGCCCAAGCCCCTTCGAGGATACGCAGTATTTT.

The CDR3 loop reads CASSVGVGGNTEAFF. The CDR3 coding sequence is TGTGCCAGCAGCGTAGGGGTAGGAGGGAACACTGAAGCTTTCTTT. The genes are TRBV9 and TRBJ1-1; D not certain. V lost 0 bases, J lost 1 base, and 10 bases lay in between. The CDR3 has 15 residues. Per germline, CDR1 SGDLS and CDR2 YYNGEE.

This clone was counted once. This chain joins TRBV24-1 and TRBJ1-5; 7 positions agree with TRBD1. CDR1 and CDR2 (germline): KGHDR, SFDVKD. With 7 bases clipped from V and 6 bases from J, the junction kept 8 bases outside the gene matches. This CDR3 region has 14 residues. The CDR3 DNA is TGTGCCACCAGCAGAGAGGGGGCCGGTCAGCCCCAGCATTTT. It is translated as CATSREGAGQPQHF.

CDR3 sequence (DNA): TGTGCCAGTAGTCGGACTAGCGATGCCTACGAGCAGTACTTC. It is translated as CASSRTSDAYEQYF. The chain links TRBV19 to TRBJ2-7; 9 bases are shared with TRBD2. This CDR3 has 14 residues. The germline V gene encodes CDR1 LNHDA and CDR2 SQIVND (reference sequence). V was clipped by 5 bases and J by 2 bases; unmatched bases: 4.

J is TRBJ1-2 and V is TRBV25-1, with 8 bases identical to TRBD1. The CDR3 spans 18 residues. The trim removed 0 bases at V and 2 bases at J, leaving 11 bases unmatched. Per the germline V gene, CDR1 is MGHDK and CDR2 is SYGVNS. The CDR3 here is CASSEYLQGGEKNYGYTF. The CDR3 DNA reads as TGTGCCAGCAGTGAATATCTACAGGGGGGAGAAAAGAACTATGGCTACACCTTC.

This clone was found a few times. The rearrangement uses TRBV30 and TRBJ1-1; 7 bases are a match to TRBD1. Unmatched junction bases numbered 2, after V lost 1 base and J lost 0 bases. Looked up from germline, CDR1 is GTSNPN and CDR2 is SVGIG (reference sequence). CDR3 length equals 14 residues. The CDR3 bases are TGTGCCTGGAGTGCGGGGACAGTGAACACTGAAGCTTTCTTT. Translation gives CAWSAGTVNTEAFF.

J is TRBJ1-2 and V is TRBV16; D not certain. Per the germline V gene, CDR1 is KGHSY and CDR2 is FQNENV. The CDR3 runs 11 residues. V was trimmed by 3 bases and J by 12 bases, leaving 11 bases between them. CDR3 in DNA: TGTGCCAGCAGCCAGAACCCTGGAGACACCTTC. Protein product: CASSQNPGDTF.

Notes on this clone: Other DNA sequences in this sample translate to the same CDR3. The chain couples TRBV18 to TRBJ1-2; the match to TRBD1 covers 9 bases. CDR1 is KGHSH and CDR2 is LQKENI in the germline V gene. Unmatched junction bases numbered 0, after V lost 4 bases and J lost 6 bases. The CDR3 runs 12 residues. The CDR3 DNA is TGTGCCAGCTCACGGGACAGGGATGGCTACACCTTC. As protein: CASSRDRDGYTF.

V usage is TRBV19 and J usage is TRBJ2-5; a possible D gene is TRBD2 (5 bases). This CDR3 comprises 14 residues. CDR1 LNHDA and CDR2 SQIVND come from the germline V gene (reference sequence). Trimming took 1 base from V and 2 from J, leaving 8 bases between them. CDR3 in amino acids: CASSIGRIQETQYF. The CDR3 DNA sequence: TGTGCCAGTAGTATAGGGAGGATTCAAGAGACCCAGTACTTC.

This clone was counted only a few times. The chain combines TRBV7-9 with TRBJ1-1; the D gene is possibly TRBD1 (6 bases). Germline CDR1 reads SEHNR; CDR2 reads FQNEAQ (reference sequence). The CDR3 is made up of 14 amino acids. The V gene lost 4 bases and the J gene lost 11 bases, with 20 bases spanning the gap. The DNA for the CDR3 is TGTGCCAGCAGCTCGGGAACCTCCGACAGGAATGCTTTCTTT. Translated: CASSSGTSDRNAFF.

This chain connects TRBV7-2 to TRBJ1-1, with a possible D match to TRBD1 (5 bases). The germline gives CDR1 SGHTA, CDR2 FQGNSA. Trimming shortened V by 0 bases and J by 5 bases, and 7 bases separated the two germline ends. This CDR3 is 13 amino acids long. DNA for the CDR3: TGTGCCAGCAGCTTAGCCCCAGGGACTGAAGCTTTCTTT. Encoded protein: CASSLAPGTEAFF.

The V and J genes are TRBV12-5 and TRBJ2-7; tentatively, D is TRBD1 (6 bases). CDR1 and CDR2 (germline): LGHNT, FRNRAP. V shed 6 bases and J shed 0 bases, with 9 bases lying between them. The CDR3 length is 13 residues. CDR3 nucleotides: TGTGCTAGTGGCCGGGACATCTCCTACGAGCAGTACTTC. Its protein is CASGRDISYEQYF. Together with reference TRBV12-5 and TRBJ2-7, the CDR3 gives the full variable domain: DARVTQTPRHKVTEMGQEVTMRCQPILGHNTVFWYRQTMMQGLELLAYFRNRAPLDDSGMPKDRFSAEMPDATLATLKIQPSEPRDSAVYFCASGRDISYEQYFGPGTRLTVT.

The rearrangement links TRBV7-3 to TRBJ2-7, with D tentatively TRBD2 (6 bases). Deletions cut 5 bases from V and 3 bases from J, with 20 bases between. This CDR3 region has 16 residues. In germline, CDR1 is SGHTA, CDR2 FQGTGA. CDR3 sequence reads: CASSTHIRGTVYEQYF. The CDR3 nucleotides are TGTGCCAGCAGCACCCACATCCGCGGGACGGTCTACGAGCAGTACTTC.

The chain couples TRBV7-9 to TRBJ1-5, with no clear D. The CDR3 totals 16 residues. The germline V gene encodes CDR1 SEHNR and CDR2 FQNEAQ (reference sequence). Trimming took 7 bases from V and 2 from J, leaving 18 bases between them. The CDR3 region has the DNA TGTGCCAGCACCAACGCCGGGGAGATGGGCAATCAGCCCCAGCATTTT. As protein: CASTNAGEMGNQPQHF.

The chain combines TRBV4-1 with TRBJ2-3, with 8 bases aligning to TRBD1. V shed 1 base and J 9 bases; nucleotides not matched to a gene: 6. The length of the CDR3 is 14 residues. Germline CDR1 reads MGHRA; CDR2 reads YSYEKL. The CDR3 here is CASSQAAGGGTQYF. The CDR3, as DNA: TGCGCCAGCAGCCAAGCGGCAGGGGGCGGGACGCAGTATTTT.